Below are 30 T cell receptor beta chains sequenced from a single sample in a study of immune evolution from preneoplasia to lung adenocarcinoma. Clones were read by immunoSEQ multiplex PCR, and TCRdb kept only the in-frame ones, dropping some. The sample has around 40,000 clones, less than 80% seen once. Sample: FFPE invasive lung adenocarcinoma tissue. These receptors all come from a person aged 55 to 70 with lung adenocarcinoma.

The J gene is TRBJ2-7, the V gene TRBV18; TRBD2 matches 14 bases. CDR1 KGHSH and CDR2 LQKENI come from the germline V gene. V dropped 6 bases and J dropped 7; count of bases not matched to a gene: 8. The CDR3 consists of 15 residues. CDR3: CASSRPGLAGEEQYF. Written as DNA, the CDR3 is TGTGCCAGCTCCCGGCCGGGACTAGCGGGAGAGGAGCAGTACTTC.

V gene TRBV10-3 combines with J gene TRBJ1-4; the D is unclear. The CDR3 is made up of 13 amino acids. V lost 9 bases to trimming and J lost 3 bases, with 11 bases between them. Germline assignment: CDR1 ENHRY and CDR2 SYGVKD. CDR3 sequence: CAMSSGPNEKLFF. The CDR3 DNA reads as TGTGCCATGTCTTCAGGACCTAATGAAAAACTGTTTTTT.

The genes are TRBV11-2 and TRBJ1-3; 8 bases map to TRBD1. CDR1 and CDR2 from the germline V gene are SGHAT and FQNNGV. The V gene end was trimmed by 5 bases and the J gene end by 3 bases; junction bases not matched to a gene: 6. CDR3 size: 15 residues. The CDR3 DNA reads TGTGCCAGCAGCAAATCACAGGGGGTTGGAAACACCATATATTTT. This sequence encodes CASSKSQGVGNTIYF. The complete variable domain, with remaining parts taken from reference TRBV11-2 and TRBJ1-3, reads EAGVAQSPRYKIIEKRQSVAFWCNPISGHATLYWYQQILGQGPKLLIQFQNNGVVDDSQLPKDRFSAERLKGVDSTLKIQPAKLEDSAVYLCASSKSQGVGNTIYFGEGSWLTVV.

The chain has TRBV6-1 and TRBJ2-1; the match to TRBD1 covers 9 bases. The germline CDR1 and CDR2 sequences are MNHNS and SASEGT. Trimming removed 2 bases from V and 9 bases from J; junction bases left unmatched: 8. This CDR3 has 15 residues. In DNA form, the CDR3 reads TGTGCCAGCAGTGAATCGACAGGGGGGGGAGGTGAGCAGTTCTTC. Translating it yields CASSESTGGGGEQFF.

This chain uses TRBV9 with TRBJ2-3, with 10 bases matching TRBD2. Germline-derived CDR1 and CDR2 are SGDLS and YYNGEE. The CDR3 runs 17 residues. After removal of 1 base from V and 1 base from J, the junction contained 6 bases not matched to a gene. The CDR3 nucleotides are TGTGCCAGCAGCGTACTAGCGGGAGTTGGCGGCACAGATACGCAGTATTTT. It is translated as CASSVLAGVGGTDTQYF.

J is TRBJ2-1 and V is TRBV4-2, with 10 bases fitting TRBD2. CDR1 LGHNA and CDR2 YNFKEQ come from the germline V gene. The CDR3 loop spans 16 amino acids. Unmatched junction bases numbered 10, after V lost 4 bases and J lost 7 bases. CDR3 sequence (DNA): TGTGCCAGCAGCCGCCTCCTAGCGGGAGAAGGGAATGAGCAGTTCTTC. This translates into CASSRLLAGEGNEQFF.

Comment on this clone: The same CDR3 also results from other DNA sequences found in this sample. The chain links TRBV18 to TRBJ2-7; no clear D. Between the trimmed V and J ends, which lost 3 bases and 4 bases, there was a span of 10 bases. CDR3 length equals 13 residues. CDR1 and CDR2 from the germline V gene are KGHSH and LQKENI. Written as DNA, the CDR3 is TGTGCCAGCTCACCCGCCGCCGATTACGAGCAGTACTTC. Residues: CASSPAADYEQYF.

The chain employs TRBV6-1 and TRBJ1-1, with 7 bases that match TRBD1. This CDR3 has 13 amino acids. The V and J ends lost 10 bases and 8 bases, in that order; junction bases with no gene match: 13. Germline-derived CDR1 and CDR2 are MNHNS and SASEGT. CDR3 nucleotides: TGTGCCATTAACAGGGGCGGATGGGTCGAAGCTTTCTTT. Its translation is CAINRGGWVEAFF.

The gene calls are TRBV29-1 and TRBJ2-1, with D maybe TRBD1 (5 bases). The V end lost 6 bases, the J end lost 8 bases, and 11 bases lay between the germline ends. In germline, CDR1 is SQVTM, CDR2 ANQGSEA. The CDR3 loop spans 11 amino acids. The CDR3 coding sequence is TGCAGCGTCTTCAGGGCCGATGAGCAGTTCTTC. Its translation: CSVFRADEQFF.

This rearrangement joins TRBV25-1 to TRBJ2-3, with 16 positions matching TRBD2. This CDR3 spans 16 amino acids. CDR1 and CDR2 from the germline V gene are MGHDK and SYGVNS. The V gene end was trimmed by 3 bases and the J gene end by 7 bases; junction bases not matched to a gene: 4. The CDR3 sequence: CASSEGTSGRANTQYF. As DNA, the CDR3 is TGTGCCAGCAGTGAGGGGACTAGCGGGAGGGCAAATACGCAGTATTTT.

Here the CDR3 reads CASGLYGATGELFF. In DNA, the CDR3 is TGTGCTAGTGGTTTGTATGGGGCCACCGGGGAGCTGTTTTTT. The chain has TRBV12-5 and TRBJ2-2; D might be TRBD1 (5 bases). V lost 2 bases and J 4 bases, leaving 8 bases between the germline ends. Germline V gives CDR1 LGHNT, CDR2 FRNRAP. This CDR3 is 14 amino acids long.

The chain joins TRBV11-3 to TRBJ2-5, with TRBD2 matching over 10 bases. This CDR3 is built from 15 residues. Germline CDR1 is SGHNT and CDR2 is YENEEA. V lost 6 bases, J lost 1 base, and 5 bases stayed unmatched. The CDR3 loop reads CASSRLAGSQETQYF. The CDR3 DNA is TGTGCCAGCAGTAGACTAGCGGGCAGCCAAGAGACCCAGTACTTC.

V gene TRBV18 combines with J gene TRBJ1-5, with 9 bases aligning to TRBD1. V dropped 3 bases and J dropped 7; count of bases not matched to a gene: 4. The CDR3 loop spans 14 amino acids. Per germline, CDR1 KGHSH and CDR2 LQKENI. CDR3 sequence reads: CASSPGQGQQPQHF. DNA of the CDR3: TGTGCCAGCTCACCGGGACAGGGACAACAGCCCCAGCATTTT.

In DNA form, the CDR3 reads TGTGCCAGCAGTCTGACAGGGTTCGGGAACTATGGCTACACCTTC. It encodes CASSLTGFGNYGYTF. The chain links TRBV27 to TRBJ1-2, with 7 bases matching TRBD1. The V and J ends lost 5 bases and 2 bases, in that order; junction bases with no gene match: 8. CDR1 is MNHEY, CDR2 SMNVEV, per germline (reference sequence). CDR3 length: 15 amino acids.

The chain recombines TRBV19 with TRBJ2-2; 7 nucleotides match TRBD1. Germline CDR1 reads LNHDA; CDR2 reads SQIVND (reference sequence). The CDR3 is 14 amino acids. Trimming at V came to 2 bases and at J to 6 bases, leaving 3 bases not matched to a gene. The CDR3 here is CASSIRGLAGELFF. The CDR3 bases are TGTGCCAGTAGTATAAGGGGGCTCGCCGGGGAGCTGTTTTTT.

This chain connects TRBV5-1 to TRBJ2-7, with TRBD1 matching 8 bases. Germline V CDR1 and CDR2: SGHRS, YFSETQ. The ends lost 4 bases at V and 2 bases at J; junction bases unmatched: 5. The CDR3 sequence is 14 residues long. The chain's CDR3 is CASSPPTGAYEQYF. The CDR3 bases are TGCGCCAGCAGCCCTCCGACAGGGGCCTACGAGCAGTACTTC.

The gene calls are TRBV6-5 and TRBJ2-1, with 9 bases identical to TRBD2. The V gene's germline CDR1 is MNHEY and CDR2 SVGAGI. V lost 2 bases to trimming and J lost 7 bases; unmatched junction nucleotides: 3. This CDR3 comprises 14 residues. Here the CDR3 reads CASSYGLAGNEQFF. The CDR3 DNA follows: TGTGCCAGCAGTTACGGTCTAGCGGGAAATGAGCAGTTCTTC.

The chain combines TRBV7-2 with TRBJ2-1; possible D gene TRBD1, 6 bases. The CDR3 runs 14 residues. Per germline, CDR1 SGHTA and CDR2 FQGNSA. V lost 0 bases, J lost 9 bases, and 12 bases lay in between. CDR3 coding DNA: TGTGCCAGCAGCTTAGCTGATCAGGGGAGTGAGCAGTTCTTC. This codes for CASSLADQGSEQFF. The whole variable domain, filled in from reference TRBV7-2 and TRBJ2-1, reads GAGVSQSPSNKVTEKGKDVELRCDPISGHTALYWYRQSLGQGLEFLIYFQGNSAPDKSGLPSDRFSAERTGGSVSTLTIQRTQQEDSAVYLCASSLADQGSEQFFGPGTRLTVL.

The V and J genes are TRBV30 and TRBJ1-4; tentatively, D is TRBD1 (5 bases). The V gene's germline CDR1 is GTSNPN and CDR2 SVGIG (reference sequence). The CDR3 is 13 amino acids. In nucleotides, the CDR3 is TGTGCAACAAATGGGGCAGTTAATGAAAAACTGTTTTTT. Protein: CATNGAVNEKLFF.

The chain combines TRBV11-3 with TRBJ1-1, with TRBD1 as a possible D gene (5 bases). Trimming pared 2 bases from V and 1 base from J, leaving 8 bases between. Germline CDR1 SGHNT, CDR2 YENEEA. The CDR3 totals 14 residues. CDR3 in amino acids: CASSLRGTNTEAFF. The CDR3 DNA reads TGTGCCAGCAGCTTAAGGGGTACGAACACTGAAGCTTTCTTT.

This clone has more than one count but fewer than ten. This chain joins TRBV4-2 and TRBJ2-7, with 10 bases identical to TRBD1. Germline CDR1 LGHNA, CDR2 YNFKEQ. The V gene end was trimmed by 5 bases and the J gene end by 7 bases; junction bases not matched to a gene: 11. The CDR3 spans 15 residues. CDR3 in amino acids: CASSLGQGSRVEQYF. The CDR3 bases are TGTGCCAGCAGCTTGGGACAGGGGAGCCGCGTAGAGCAGTACTTC.

The chain uses TRBV18 and TRBJ1-1, with unresolved D. This CDR3 has 15 residues. Trimming took off 4 bases at V and 0 bases at J, with 12 bases between the two ends. Looked up from germline, CDR1 is KGHSH and CDR2 is LQKENI. CDR3 sequence: CASSLYGQMNTEAFF. CDR3 coding DNA: TGTGCCAGCTCACTATATGGGCAAATGAACACTGAAGCTTTCTTT.

The genes are TRBV6-6 and TRBJ2-1, with D possibly TRBD2 on 7 matching bases. The CDR3 consists of 14 residues. The germline V and J ends were trimmed by 2 bases and 6 bases, with 11 bases remaining between them. The germline CDR1 and CDR2 sequences are MNHNY and SVGAGI (reference sequence). The CDR3 here is CASSYGRGVNEQFF. CDR3 nucleotide sequence: TGTGCCAGCAGTTACGGGAGGGGGGTCAATGAGCAGTTCTTC.

The chain employs TRBV7-8 and TRBJ2-5, with 7 bases identical to TRBD2. Germline V gene lookup returns CDR1 SGHVS and CDR2 FQNEAQ. The CDR3 has 16 amino acids. Trimming took 2 bases from V and 0 from J; bases not matched to a gene: 6. The CDR3 coding sequence is TGTGCCAGCAGCTTACTCCCCGGGACTAACCAAGAGACCCAGTACTTC. As protein: CASSLLPGTNQETQYF.

V is TRBV4-2 and J is TRBJ2-3, with TRBD2 identical over 11 bases. V lost 0 bases and J lost 2; bases outside the gene matches: 7. The length of the CDR3 is 18 residues. CDR1 and CDR2 from the germline V gene are LGHNA and YNFKEQ. As DNA, the CDR3 is TGTGCCAGCAGCCAAGATCCTAGGACTAGCGGGTACACAGATACGCAGTATTTT. Encoded protein: CASSQDPRTSGYTDTQYF.

The chain employs TRBV6-1 and TRBJ2-7; no reliable D call. Germline CDR1 is MNHNS and CDR2 is SASEGT. The ends were cut back, 8 bases at V and 3 bases at J, with 8 bases in the middle. The CDR3 consists of 11 residues. The chain's CDR3 is CASLQFYEQYF. CDR3 DNA: TGTGCCAGCCTACAGTTCTACGAGCAGTACTTC.

This chain joins TRBV30 and TRBJ2-7; D gene uncertain. V lost 2 bases and J 3 bases, leaving 17 bases between the germline ends. The length of the CDR3 is 15 residues. Germline V gives CDR1 GTSNPN, CDR2 SVGIG (reference sequence). DNA of the CDR3: TGTGCCTGGAGTCTCAATACCCCAAACTACTACGAGCAGTACTTC. Amino acids: CAWSLNTPNYYEQYF.

V usage is TRBV5-1 and J usage is TRBJ2-7; D not certain. This CDR3 contains 13 residues. The V end was cut by 1 base, the J end by 3 bases, with 8 bases between. Germline V gene lookup returns CDR1 SGHRS and CDR2 YFSETQ. Written as DNA, the CDR3 is TGCGCCAGCAGCTTGATGGGGAACTACGAGCAGTACTTC. Its protein is CASSLMGNYEQYF.

The sample holds a few counts of this clone. The rearrangement joins TRBV20-1 to TRBJ2-7; no firm D call. This CDR3 contains 10 residues. V lost 5 bases, J lost 2 bases, and 4 bases lay in between. Germline V gives CDR1 DFQATT, CDR2 SNEGSKA (reference sequence). CDR3 sequence: CSAGTYEQYF. The CDR3 coding sequence is TGCAGTGCTGGGACCTACGAGCAGTACTTC.

Comments on this clone: The sample carries other DNA sequences with the same CDR3. The genes are TRBV7-2 and TRBJ1-5; the match to TRBD1 covers 7 bases. V shed 5 bases and J 5 bases; nucleotides not matched to a gene: 3. Germline V gene data show CDR1 as SGHTA and CDR2 as FQGNSA. This CDR3 has 13 amino acids. The CDR3 sequence: CASSPDRDQPQHF. In DNA, the CDR3 is TGTGCCAGCAGCCCCGACAGGGATCAGCCCCAGCATTTT.